This TCR beta chain was sequenced in a study of shared clonotypes between healthy human individuals. Whole-study context: For every donor, three CD4 naive, three CD4 memory, two CD8 naive and one CD8 memory plates were used.

The authors' processing: Sequence data from immunoSEQ were junction-only and lacked quality scores; consequently, filtering differed. Sequencing used immunoSEQ multiplex PCR; TCRdb keeps in-frame clones, though not all of them. D and trimming were read from the DNA, whereas the V and J calls and clone size are those reported in that table. This sample has 660,000 or so clones; around 96% occur once, and the top ten carry roughly 0.12%. This CDR3 is 13 amino acids long. V lost 3 bases and J lost 4, with 10 bases in between. Germline values: CDR1 SQVTM, CDR2 ANQGSEA. Naive CD8 isolation took CD45RO-negative cells positively selected for CCR7 and excluded terminally differentiated effector memory CD45RA+ cells.

The sequence came from a woman in her 30s in good health. Sequencing was carried out using naive CD8+ T cells sorted from blood. V and J are TRBV29-1 and TRBJ2-1; D gene uncertain. CDR3 DNA sequence: TGCAGCGTTGACCTCCTAGATTACAATGAGCAGTTCTTC. Translated: CSVDLLDYNEQFF.